Listed below are T cell receptor beta chains from one sample, sequenced in a study of T cells in lung cancer brain metastases. Sequenced by immunoSEQ multiplex PCR; TCRdb stores in-frame clones only, minus some. The table has 2,000 to 2,500 clones, around nine tenths seen once. The sample consisted of tumor tissue from a brain metastasis. Source of these receptors: a man aged 70-80 years with non-small cell lung cancer that had spread to the brain. The CDR3 runs from the conserved cysteine through the conserved F or W. A D gene is named only where the DNA matches it firmly. Clone sizes are given selectively: once, few, many, or a class where the clone is expanded.

j_gene,v_gene,abundance,d_gene,CDR3aa,CDR3nt
TRBJ1-5,TRBV19,NA,TRBD1,CASSYQHQGAGQPQHF,TGTGCCAGTAGCTACCAACACCAGGGGGCTGGGCAGCCCCAGCATTTT
TRBJ2-3,TRBV30,NA,NA,CAWSVPLRSPTDTQYF,TGTGCCTGGAGTGTACCCCTACGTTCACCCACAGATACGCAGTATTTT
TRBJ2-1,TRBV7-6,NA,NA,CASSLNVGNREILEQFF,TGTGCCAGCAGCTTAAACGTAGGTAACAGGGAGATCCTTGAGCAGTTCTTC
TRBJ2-1,TRBV7-2,NA,TRBD2,CASSLASRGGLGEQFF,TGTGCCAGCAGCTTAGCGTCCCGCGGGGGGCTCGGTGAGCAGTTCTTC
TRBJ2-6,TRBV6-4,NA,NA,CASSDGSSGANVLTF,TGTGCCAGCAGTGACGGCTCCTCTGGGGCCAACGTCCTGACTTTC
TRBJ2-7,TRBV29-1,NA,NA,CSVQGYPEQYF,TGCAGCGTACAGGGTTATCCCGAGCAGTACTTC
TRBJ1-2,TRBV28,NA,NA,CASSPTRAPGYTF,TGTGCCAGCAGTCCCACGAGGGCTCCCGGCTACACCTTC
TRBJ2-3,TRBV18,NA,NA,CASPHPSGSTDTQYF,TGTGCCAGCCCCCATCCCAGCGGAAGCACAGATACGCAGTATTTT
TRBJ2-2,TRBV30,once,TRBD2,CAWSVRGLATGELFF,TGTGCCTGGAGTGTGCGGGGACTAGCGACCGGGGAGCTGTTTTTT
TRBJ2-2,TRBV11-1,once,NA,CASSVRRGTGELFF,TGTGCCAGCAGCGTAAGACGGGGGACCGGGGAGCTGTTTTTT
TRBJ2-7,TRBV7-2,NA,NA,CASSLATGSYEQYF,TGTGCCAGCAGCTTAGCTACGGGCTCCTACGAGCAGTACTTC
TRBJ1-2,TRBV28,NA,NA,CASSGRYGYTF,TGTGCCAGCTCTGGGCGCTATGGCTACACCTTC
TRBJ1-5,TRBV19,NA,NA,CASRVDIGQPQHF,TGTGCCAGTAGGGTGGACATCGGGCAGCCCCAGCATTTT
TRBJ2-1,TRBV2,NA,NA,CASSDRTTRGNEQFF,TGTGCCAGCAGTGACAGGACTACCCGTGGCAATGAGCAGTTCTTC
TRBJ1-1,TRBV12-5,NA,NA,CASGLSGLGDTEAFF,TGTGCTAGTGGTTTGTCTGGGCTGGGAGACACTGAAGCTTTCTTT
TRBJ1-3,TRBV7-8,NA,NA,CASSLRDSGNTIYF,TGTGCCAGCAGCTTGAGGGACTCTGGAAACACCATATATTTT
TRBJ1-2,TRBV28,NA,NA,CASSLDYGYTF,TGTGCCAGCAGTTTGGACTATGGCTACACCTTC
TRBJ2-5,TRBV7-8,NA,NA,CASSLGVPETQYF,TGTGCCAGCAGCCTAGGGGTACCAGAGACCCAGTACTTC
TRBJ2-2,TRBV30,NA,NA,CAWREPTGELFF,TGTGCCTGGAGAGAACCCACCGGGGAGCTGTTTTTT
TRBJ1-6,TRBV28,NA,NA,CASSFEAGENNSPLHF,TGTGCCAGCAGTTTTGAGGCCGGCGAGAATAATTCACCCCTCCACTTT
TRBJ2-7,TRBV29-1,NA,NA,CSVVRGGDEQYF,TGCAGCGTTGTCAGGGGGGGGGACGAGCAGTACTTC
TRBJ1-1,TRBV18,NA,TRBD1,CASSPNSGQGDTEAFF,TGTGCCAGCTCACCAAACTCTGGACAGGGGGACACTGAAGCTTTCTTT
TRBJ2-7,TRBV5-1,NA,NA,CASSLDYEQYF,TGCGCCAGCAGCTTGGACTACGAGCAGTACTTC
TRBJ2-5,TRBV5-5,NA,TRBD1,CASSLQQGVTETQYF,TGTGCCAGCAGCTTGCAGCAGGGGGTGACTGAGACCCAGTACTTC
TRBJ2-7,TRBV2,NA,NA,CASSGDLSYEQYF,TGTGCCAGCAGTGGGGACCTTTCCTACGAGCAGTACTTC
TRBJ1-1,TRBV7-8,NA,NA,CASSFGAEAFF,TGTGCCAGCAGCTTTGGAGCTGAAGCTTTCTTT
TRBJ1-1,TRBV2,NA,NA,CASKLEGLGDTEAFF,TGTGCCAGCAAGTTGGAGGGACTGGGGGACACTGAAGCTTTCTTT
TRBJ2-5,TRBV7-2,NA,TRBD2,CASSRDGTTQETQYF,TGTGCCAGCAGCCGAGACGGGACTACTCAAGAGACCCAGTACTTC
TRBJ2-6,TRBV12-5,NA,NA,CASLASGANVLTF,TGTGCTAGTTTGGCCTCTGGGGCCAACGTCCTGACTTTC
TRBJ1-4,TRBV19,NA,NA,CASMGATAATNEKLFF,TGTGCCAGTATGGGGGCAACGGCCGCAACTAATGAAAAACTGTTTTTT
TRBJ2-3,TRBV7-6,NA,NA,CASSSPSAGDTQYF,TGTGCCAGCAGTTCCCCGTCGGCCGGGGATACGCAGTATTTT
TRBJ2-5,TRBV18,NA,TRBD1,CASSPLGTGGQETQYF,TGTGCCAGCTCACCACTGGGGACAGGGGGGCAAGAGACCCAGTACTTC
TRBJ2-2,TRBV5-1,NA,TRBD1,CASSLEPGQDTGELFF,TGCGCCAGCAGCTTGGAACCGGGACAGGACACCGGGGAGCTGTTTTTT
TRBJ2-5,TRBV5-6,NA,TRBD1,CASSLAGTERYF,TGTGCCAGCAGCTTGGCCGGGACAGAACGTTACTTC
TRBJ2-7,TRBV30,NA,NA,CAWRGWRTYEQYF,TGTGCCTGGAGGGGGTGGCGAACCTACGAGCAGTACTTC
TRBJ2-3,TRBV7-8,once,TRBD2,CASSIGPGGRGDTQYF,TGTGCCAGCAGCATAGGACCGGGGGGGCGCGGAGATACGCAGTATTTT
TRBJ1-4,TRBV5-1,large,NA,CASSLRVGMGTNEKLFF,TGCGCCAGCAGCTTGAGAGTGGGGATGGGAACTAATGAAAAACTGTTTTTT
TRBJ1-4,TRBV9,NA,TRBD1,CASSSTGGNEKLFF,TGTGCCAGCAGCTCGACAGGGGGAAATGAAAAACTGTTTTTT
TRBJ2-4,TRBV9,NA,NA,CASSSSPGTKYF,TGTGCCAGCAGCTCCAGCCCGGGGACGAAGTACTTC
TRBJ1-5,TRBV29-1,once,TRBD1,CSCRGPGDQPQHF,TGCAGCTGCAGGGGGCCCGGGGATCAGCCCCAGCATTTT
TRBJ1-2,TRBV7-9,NA,NA,CASSLAEDGYTF,TGTGCCAGCAGCTTAGCGGAAGATGGCTACACCTTC
TRBJ1-1,TRBV6-5,NA,NA,CASSGGGSKTEAFF,TGTGCCAGCAGTGGGGGAGGATCCAAAACTGAAGCTTTCTTT
TRBJ2-7,TRBV5-1,NA,NA,CASSYQGEQYF,TGCGCCAGCAGCTACCAGGGGGAGCAGTACTTC
TRBJ1-2,TRBV5-4,NA,NA,CASSLALTTWDGYTF,TGTGCCAGCAGCTTGGCCCTCACTACATGGGATGGCTACACCTTC
TRBJ1-6,TRBV6-1,NA,TRBD1,CASSGQGDNSPLHF,TGTGCCAGCAGCGGGCAGGGGGACAATTCACCCCTCCACTTT
TRBJ2-1,TRBV7-3,NA,NA,CASSLTKGGNEQFF,TGTGCCAGCAGCTTAACGAAAGGGGGAAATGAGCAGTTCTTC
TRBJ2-3,TRBV27,NA,NA,CASSLTGKRGTDTQYF,TGTGCCAGCAGTTTGACGGGGAAAAGGGGCACAGATACGCAGTATTTT
TRBJ1-2,TRBV9,NA,TRBD1,CASSVEGQGYYGYTF,TGTGCCAGCAGCGTAGAGGGACAGGGGTACTATGGCTACACCTTC
TRBJ1-4,TRBV5-3,NA,NA,CARSFRLCWNEKLFF,TGTGCCAGAAGCTTTCGATTATGTTGGAATGAAAAACTGTTTTTT
TRBJ2-5,TRBV7-2,NA,TRBD2,CASSFLGASGQETQYF,TGTGCCAGCAGCTTCCTAGGGGCTAGCGGCCAAGAGACCCAGTACTTC
TRBJ1-2,TRBV27,NA,TRBD1,CASRPQGNYGYTF,TGTGCCAGCAGACCACAGGGGAACTATGGCTACACCTTC
TRBJ1-2,TRBV19,NA,TRBD1,CASSRDRADGYTF,TGTGCCAGTAGCCGGGACAGGGCTGACGGCTACACCTTC
TRBJ1-1,TRBV5-1,once,NA,CASRGSAGNPEAFF,TGCGCCTCTAGGGGGTCGGCAGGGAACCCTGAAGCTTTCTTT
TRBJ1-3,TRBV4-3,NA,NA,CASSQAMGSSGNTIYF,TGCGCCAGCAGCCAGGCGATGGGGAGCTCTGGAAACACCATATATTTT
TRBJ2-3,TRBV29-1,NA,TRBD2,CSVLSSGDTQYF,TGCAGCGTTTTGTCTAGCGGGGATACGCAGTATTTT
TRBJ2-7,TRBV5-1,once,TRBD1,CASSYLGQGASYEQYF,TGCGCCAGCAGCTACCTTGGACAGGGGGCTTCCTACGAGCAGTACTTC
TRBJ2-3,TRBV19,once,TRBD1,CASSRGTGASDTQYF,TGTGCCAGTAGCCGCGGGACAGGGGCGTCAGATACGCAGTATTTT
TRBJ2-3,TRBV14,NA,NA,CASSQTGDMQYF,TGTGCCAGCAGCCAGACTGGTGATATGCAGTATTTT
TRBJ2-1,TRBV30,NA,NA,CAWTAGTSDEQFF,TGTGCCTGGACGGCCGGGACTTCCGATGAGCAGTTCTTC
TRBJ1-6,TRBV25-1,few,NA,CASSEDPYNSPLHF,TGTGCCAGCAGTGAGGACCCCTATAATTCACCCCTCCACTTT